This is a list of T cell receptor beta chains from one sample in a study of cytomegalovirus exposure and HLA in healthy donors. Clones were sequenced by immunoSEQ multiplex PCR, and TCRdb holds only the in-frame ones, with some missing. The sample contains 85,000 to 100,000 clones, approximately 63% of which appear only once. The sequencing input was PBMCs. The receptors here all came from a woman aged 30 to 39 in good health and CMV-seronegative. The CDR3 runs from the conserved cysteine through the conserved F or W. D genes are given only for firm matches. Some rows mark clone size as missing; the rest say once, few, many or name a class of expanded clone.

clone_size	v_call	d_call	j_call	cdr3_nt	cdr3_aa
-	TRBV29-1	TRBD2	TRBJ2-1	TGCAGCGTTGCCGGGACTAGCGGGATCAATGAGCAGTTCTTC	CSVAGTSGINEQFF
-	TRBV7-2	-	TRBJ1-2	TGTGCCAGCAGCCAGCAGGGGAACTATGGCTACACCTTC	CASSQQGNYGYTF
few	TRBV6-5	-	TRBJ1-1	TGTGCCAGCAGTTACGGGGATGGAGGTGAAGCTTTCTTT	CASSYGDGGEAFF
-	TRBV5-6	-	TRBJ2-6	TGTGCCAGCAGCCCCCGACAGTCTGGGGCCAACGTCCTGACTTTC	CASSPRQSGANVLTF
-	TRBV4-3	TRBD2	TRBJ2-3	TGCGCCAGCAGCCAAGGAGTCGGGGGGTTAGTCGGTACGCAGTATTTT	CASSQGVGGLVGTQYF
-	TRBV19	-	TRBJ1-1	TGTGCCAGTAGTATGAGAGAGGGCCGCACTGAAGCTTTCTTT	CASSMREGRTEAFF
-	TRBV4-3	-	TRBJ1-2	TGCGCCAGCAGCCAATATAGGGGTTCCTATGGCTACACCTTC	CASSQYRGSYGYTF
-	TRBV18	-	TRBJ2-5	TGTGCCAGCTCACCAGGGCCCTTGGGCCAAGAGACCCAGTACTTC	CASSPGPLGQETQYF
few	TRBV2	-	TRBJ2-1	TGTGCCAGCAGTAGTCTGGGGAGCTCCTACAATGAGCAGTTCTTC	CASSSLGSSYNEQFF
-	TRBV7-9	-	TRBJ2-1	TGTGCCAGCAGCTCCCGGGGGAGCTCCTACAATGAGCAGTTCTTC	CASSSRGSSYNEQFF
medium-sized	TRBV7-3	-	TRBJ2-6	TGTGCCAGCAGTCTAACCTTGACAGGCTTAACTGGGGCCAACGTCCTGACTTTC	CASSLTLTGLTGANVLTF
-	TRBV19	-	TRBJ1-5	TGTGCCAGTAGTACGCCTGGGGGGGCGCATCAGCCCCAGCATTTT	CASSTPGGAHQPQHF
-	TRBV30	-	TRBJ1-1	TGTGCCTGGAGTGTATCGGGTAGCGCTGAAGCTTTCTTT	CAWSVSGSAEAFF
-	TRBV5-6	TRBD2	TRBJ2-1	TGTGCCAGCAGCTTGGCCCAGGCTAGCGGGAGATTAAATGAGCAGTTCTTC	CASSLAQASGRLNEQFF
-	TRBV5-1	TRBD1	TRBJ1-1	TGCGCCAGCAGCTTGGGAACAGGGGGCTTTACTGAAGCTTTCTTT	CASSLGTGGFTEAFF
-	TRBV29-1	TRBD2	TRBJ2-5	TGCAGCGTTGCCCAACTAGCGGGAGCAGAGACCCAGTACTTC	CSVAQLAGAETQYF
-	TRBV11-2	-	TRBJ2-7	TGTGCCAGCAGCTCTCTCGGACAGTTCTACGAGCAGTACTTC	CASSSLGQFYEQYF
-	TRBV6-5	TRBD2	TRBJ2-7	TGTGCCAGCAGTCGCCGACTAGCGGGGGTCTACGAGCAGTACTTC	CASSRRLAGVYEQYF
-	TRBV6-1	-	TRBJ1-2	TGTGCCAGCAGTGAGACGGACATACGTAACTATGGCTACACCTTC	CASSETDIRNYGYTF
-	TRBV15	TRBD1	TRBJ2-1	TGTGCCACCAGCAGAGATGGGACAGGGCAGTTCTTC	CATSRDGTGQFF
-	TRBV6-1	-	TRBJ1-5	TGTGCCAGCAGTAGGACCCTCCAGGGGAATCAGCCCCAGCATTTT	CASSRTLQGNQPQHF
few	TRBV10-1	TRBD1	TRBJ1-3	TGCGCCAGCAGTGAGTCGACAGGGTCTGGAAACACCATATATTTT	CASSESTGSGNTIYF
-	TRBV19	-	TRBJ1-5	TGTGCCAGTAAAAGAGTAGGCAATCAGCCCCAGCATTTT	CASKRVGNQPQHF
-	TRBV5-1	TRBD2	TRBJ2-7	TGCGCCAGCAGCTTCGGACTAGCGGGGCTCTACGAGCAGTACTTC	CASSFGLAGLYEQYF
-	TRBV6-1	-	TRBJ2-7	TGTGCCAGCAGTGCTTTGAATAGTTACGAGCAGTACTTC	CASSALNSYEQYF
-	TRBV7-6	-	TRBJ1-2	TGTGCCAGCAGCCTACAGGGAAATTCTAACTATGGCTACACCTTC	CASSLQGNSNYGYTF
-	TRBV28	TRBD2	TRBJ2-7	TGTGCCAGCAGATTAGGACTAGCTAGCTCCTACGAGCAGTACTTC	CASRLGLASSYEQYF
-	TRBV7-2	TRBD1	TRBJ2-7	TGTGCCAGCAGCCCGGTCGGACAGGGTTTCTACGAGCAGTACTTC	CASSPVGQGFYEQYF
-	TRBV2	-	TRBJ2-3	TGTGCCAGCAGTGCGGAACAGGCAAGCACAGATACGCAGTATTTT	CASSAEQASTDTQYF
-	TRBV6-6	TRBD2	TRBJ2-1	TGTGCCAGCAGTTCTCGCGGACTAGCGGGAAATGAGCAGTTCTTC	CASSSRGLAGNEQFF
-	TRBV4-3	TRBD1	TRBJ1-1	TGCGCCAGCAGCGACTCACCCGGACAGGAATTCACTGAAGCTTTCTTT	CASSDSPGQEFTEAFF
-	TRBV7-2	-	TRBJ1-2	TGTGCCAGCAGCTTAGCTTCGTCGGGTCCCCCCCCTCTATATGGCTACACCTTC	CASSLASSGPPPLYGYTF
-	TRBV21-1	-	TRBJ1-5	TGTGCCAGCAGCAAAGAGGGGCCACCCAGACAGCCCCAGCATTTT	CASSKEGPPRQPQHF
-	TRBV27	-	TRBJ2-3	TGTGCCAGCAGTTTATTCCTGGCGGGGACAGATACGCAGTATTTT	CASSLFLAGTDTQYF
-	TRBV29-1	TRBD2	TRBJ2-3	TGCAGCGTTCCCCGGGGGGGAGATACGCAGTATTTT	CSVPRGGDTQYF
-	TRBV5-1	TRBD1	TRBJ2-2	TGCGCCAGCAGCTTGGTCGGGACAGGGGGGACCGGGGAGCTGTTTTTT	CASSLVGTGGTGELFF
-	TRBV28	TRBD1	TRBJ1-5	TGTGCCAGCATGGGACAGGGTTATCAGCCCCAGCATTTT	CASMGQGYQPQHF
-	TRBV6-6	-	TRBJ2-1	TGTGCCAGCAGTTACTCGGAGGCGGGGAATGAGCAGTTCTTC	CASSYSEAGNEQFF
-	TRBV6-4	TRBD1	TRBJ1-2	TGTGCCAGCAGCTTCGGACAGGGGAAAATAGGGGGCTACACCTTC	CASSFGQGKIGGYTF
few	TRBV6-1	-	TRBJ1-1	TGTGCCAGCAAAGGGTTAAGGGGCACTGAAGCTTTCTTT	CASKGLRGTEAFF
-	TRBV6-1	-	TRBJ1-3	TGTGCCGCCGGGGGATACTCTGGAAACACCATATATTTT	CAAGGYSGNTIYF
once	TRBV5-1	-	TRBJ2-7	TGCGCCAGCAGCCGCTCGGAGTACGGGTACGAGCAGTACTTC	CASSRSEYGYEQYF
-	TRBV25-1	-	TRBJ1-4	TGTGCCAGCAGTGAGCATAGAGGGTCTCCTAATGAAAAACTGTTTTTT	CASSEHRGSPNEKLFF
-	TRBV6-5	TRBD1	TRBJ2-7	TGTGCCAGCAGTTATCACAGGGGCTACGAGCAGTACTTC	CASSYHRGYEQYF
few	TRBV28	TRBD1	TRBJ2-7	TGTGCCAGCAGTTTAATGGGACAGCGCTACGAGCAGTACTTC	CASSLMGQRYEQYF
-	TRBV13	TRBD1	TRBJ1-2	TGTGCCAGCAGCCAGGGACAGGGCGGTGGCTACACCTTC	CASSQGQGGGYTF
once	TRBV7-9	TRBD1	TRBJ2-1	TGTGCCAGCAGCGCGAAGTTTGGGACAGGGACCAATGAGCAGTTCTTC	CASSAKFGTGTNEQFF
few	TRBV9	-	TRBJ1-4	TGTGCCAGCAGCTCAGGGGAGAGTTCCTTCGATGAAAAACTGTTTTTT	CASSSGESSFDEKLFF
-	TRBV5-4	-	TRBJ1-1	TGTGCCAGCAGCGTGGACGGGAACACTGAAGCTTTCTTT	CASSVDGNTEAFF
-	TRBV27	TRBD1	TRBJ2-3	TGTGCCAGCAGTTTTCTCGGGACAGGGTATCTCCCAGATACGCAGTATTTT	CASSFLGTGYLPDTQYF
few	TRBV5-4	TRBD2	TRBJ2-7	TGTGCCAGCAGCTTGAAGACTAGCGGCTACGAGCAGTACTTC	CASSLKTSGYEQYF